What follows are 22 T cell receptor beta chains derived from one specimen sequenced in a study of cytomegalovirus exposure and HLA in healthy donors. PCR amplification relied on 60 Vbeta primers (plus 13 Jbeta primers). Assay: immunoSEQ multiplex PCR; the TCRdb copy retains only in-frame clones and omits some. Recorded here are around 50,000 clones; the top ten clones represent 8% to 13%. The sample taken for sequencing was PBMCs. These receptors all come from a woman in her forties or fifties in good health and CMV-seropositive.

The rearrangement joins TRBV19 to TRBJ2-7; 9 bases are shared with TRBD1. V shed 6 bases, J shed 3 bases, and the junction held 6 bases outside the gene matches. CDR3 length: 14 residues. Per germline, CDR1 LNHDA and CDR2 SQIVND (reference sequence). In nucleotides, the CDR3 is TGTGCCAGTAGGACAACAGGGGGCAACTACGAGCAGTACTTC. Translating gives CASRTTGGNYEQYF.

The chain links TRBV7-9 to TRBJ2-1; 9 bases align to TRBD1. Germline assignment: CDR1 SEHNR and CDR2 FQNEAQ (reference sequence). The CDR3 sequence is 15 residues long. Trimming removed 5 bases from V and 3 bases from J; junction bases left unmatched: 5. In nucleotides, the CDR3 is TGTGCCAGCAGCCCGGGACAGGGAGGCTACAATGAGCAGTTCTTC. Residues: CASSPGQGGYNEQFF. The full variable domain, in which reference TRBV7-9 and TRBJ2-1 provide the parts outside the CDR3, is DTGVSQNPRHKITKRGQNVTFRCDPISEHNRLYWYRQTLGQGPEFLTYFQNEAQLEKSRLLSDRFSAERPKGSFSTLEIQRTEQGDSAMYLCASSPGQGGYNEQFFGPGTRLTVL.

The chain joins TRBV6-1 to TRBJ1-4; 7 nucleotides line up with TRBD1. This CDR3 spans 15 amino acids. Losses at the gene ends were 4 bases for V and 4 bases for J; bases not matched to a gene: 6. CDR1 is MNHNS, CDR2 SASEGT, per germline. CDR3 loop: CASSVGTAINEKLFF. The DNA of the CDR3 is TGTGCCAGCAGTGTCGGGACAGCCATTAATGAAAAACTGTTTTTT.

The CDR3 is CATSKTGTSGLAKNIQYF. The CDR3, as DNA: TGTGCCACCAGCAAGACCGGGACTAGCGGGCTAGCCAAAAACATTCAGTACTTC. The J gene is TRBJ2-4, the V gene TRBV15; 12 bases map to TRBD2. The CDR3 covers 18 residues. The junction had 7 bases not matched to a gene; V was cut back by 4 bases and J by 0 bases. CDR1 is LNHNV, CDR2 YYDKDF, per germline (reference sequence). Based on the CDR3 plus reference TRBV15 and TRBJ2-4, the full variable domain is DAMVIQNPRYQVTQFGKPVTLSCSQTLNHNVMYWYQQKSSQAPKLLFHYYDKDFNNEADTPDNFQSRRPNTSFCFLDIRSPGLGDTAMYLCATSKTGTSGLAKNIQYFGAGTRLSVL.

The chain recombines TRBV30 with TRBJ1-1; D perhaps matches TRBD1 (5 bases). V shed 7 bases and J shed 5 bases, with 14 bases lying between them. Germline-derived CDR1 and CDR2 are GTSNPN and SVGIG (reference sequence). This CDR3 region has 12 residues. CDR3 in amino acids: CAYIFGGTEAFF. Written as DNA, the CDR3 is TGTGCCTACATATTCGGGGGGACTGAAGCTTTCTTT.

This chain connects TRBV5-6 to TRBJ1-2; 8 bases are shared with TRBD1. Germline V CDR1 and CDR2: SGHDT, YYEEEE. Losses at the gene ends were 4 bases for V and 5 bases for J; bases not matched to a gene: 13. This CDR3 spans 16 amino acids. DNA of the CDR3: TGTGCCAGCAGCCTGTCCGGGACAGGTGGGAGTTATGGCTACACCTTC. It translates to CASSLSGTGGSYGYTF.

The chain joins TRBV6-1 to TRBJ2-5; 8 nucleotides line up with TRBD1. This CDR3 comprises 14 residues. V trimming: 5 bases; J trimming: 4 bases; junction bases outside the gene matches: 6. In germline, CDR1 is MNHNS, CDR2 SASEGT. The CDR3 loop reads CASSRGQGSETQYF. CDR3 nucleotides: TGTGCCAGCAGTCGAGGACAGGGATCAGAGACCCAGTACTTC.

This sequence joins TRBV6-5 and TRBJ1-2, with no clear D. This CDR3 has 13 amino acids. V lost 2 bases and J 8 bases, leaving 12 bases between the germline ends. Germline CDR1 is MNHEY and CDR2 is SVGAGI. CDR3 in amino acids: CASSYESGGGYTF. CDR3 bases: TGTGCCAGCAGTTACGAATCCGGAGGAGGCTACACCTTC.

The V call is TRBV5-1, the J call TRBJ2-7; a weak D match, TRBD1 (6 bases). Germline assignment: CDR1 SGHRS and CDR2 YFSETQ. The CDR3 is 13 amino acids. V was pared by 4 bases and J by 5 bases, with 13 bases between. The CDR3 sequence: CASSSTGSHEQYF. CDR3 DNA: TGCGCCAGCAGCAGTACAGGGTCCCACGAGCAGTACTTC. The variable domain in full, completed from reference TRBV5-1 and TRBJ2-7, reads KAGVTQTPRYLIKTRGQQVTLSCSPISGHRSVSWYQQTPGQGLQFLFEYFSETQRNKGNFPGRFSGRQFSNSRSEMNVSTLELGDSALYLCASSSTGSHEQYFGPGTRLTVT.

CDR3 sequence: CASSYSWEVPYNEQFF. CDR3 sequence (DNA): TGTGCCAGCAGTTACTCGTGGGAGGTCCCCTACAATGAGCAGTTCTTC. The chain has TRBV6-5 and TRBJ2-1; possible D gene TRBD2, 6 bases. The V gene lost 0 bases and the J gene lost 2 bases, with 11 bases spanning the gap. The V gene's germline CDR1 is MNHEY and CDR2 SVGAGI. The CDR3 sequence is 16 residues long.

The J gene is TRBJ2-2, the V gene TRBV27; 10 bases match TRBD1. This CDR3 is 18 amino acids long. Germline V gene sequence: CDR1 MNHEY, CDR2 SMNVEV (reference sequence). V dropped 4 bases and J dropped 4; count of bases not matched to a gene: 12. CDR3 amino acids: CASSSPGQGKLRTGELFF. DNA of the CDR3: TGTGCCAGCAGTTCCCCGGGACAGGGGAAGTTACGCACCGGGGAGCTGTTTTTT.

The chain is built from TRBV9 and TRBJ1-1, with D perhaps TRBD1 (6 bases). Trimming removed 0 bases from V and 6 bases from J, with 12 bases in between. Germline lookup yields CDR1 SGDLS and CDR2 YYNGEE. The CDR3 extends over 14 amino acids. This chain's CDR3 is CASSVEGEGAEAFF. DNA of the CDR3: TGTGCCAGCAGCGTAGAGGGGGAGGGGGCTGAAGCTTTCTTT.

The rearrangement links TRBV30 to TRBJ1-2; 7 nucleotides agree with TRBD1. Trimming at V came to 1 base and at J to 5 bases, leaving 7 bases not matched to a gene. Germline loops: CDR1 GTSNPN, CDR2 SVGIG (reference sequence). The CDR3 extends over 14 amino acids. The CDR3 loop reads CAWSAQGPGYGYTF. In DNA form, the CDR3 reads TGTGCCTGGAGTGCACAGGGGCCGGGATATGGCTACACCTTC.

The rearrangement links TRBV5-1 to TRBJ1-4, with a tentative D call TRBD1 (6 bases). Germline loops: CDR1 SGHRS, CDR2 YFSETQ. There are 15 residues in the CDR3. Between the trimmed V and J ends, which lost 3 bases and 2 bases, there was a span of 11 bases. The CDR3 loop reads CASSSGGATNEKLFF. The CDR3 nucleotides are TGCGCCAGCAGCTCCGGGGGGGCCACTAATGAAAAACTGTTTTTT.

The rearrangement uses TRBV29-1 and TRBJ1-2; TRBD1 matches at 9 bases. From germline, CDR1 is SQVTM and CDR2 ANQGSEA. The CDR3 loop spans 11 amino acids. The V gene end was trimmed by 7 bases and the J gene end by 8 bases; junction bases not matched to a gene: 5. The CDR3 region has the DNA TGCAGCGCCGGGACAGGGCTGGGCTACACCTTC. Its translation: CSAGTGLGYTF.

This chain uses TRBV28 with TRBJ1-5, with 8 bases lining up with TRBD1. Germline assignment: CDR1 MDHEN and CDR2 SYDVKM. CDR3 length: 15 amino acids. After removal of 5 bases from V and 2 bases from J, the junction contained 5 bases not matched to a gene. In nucleotides, the CDR3 is TGTGCCAGCAGTACAGGGGGGTCAGGCAATCAGCCCCAGCATTTT. Protein: CASSTGGSGNQPQHF.

This chain joins TRBV7-2 and TRBJ2-2; 8 bases match TRBD1. Germline loops: CDR1 SGHTA, CDR2 FQGNSA. This CDR3 spans 15 amino acids. Trimming at V came to 2 bases and at J to 4 bases, leaving 3 bases not matched to a gene. CDR3: CASSLQGASTGELFF. In DNA, the CDR3 is TGTGCCAGCAGCTTACAGGGGGCGAGCACCGGGGAGCTGTTTTTT.

J is TRBJ1-5 and V is TRBV19; D remains unclear. V lost 4 bases, J lost 4 bases, and 11 bases lay in between. Germline CDR1 reads LNHDA; CDR2 reads SQIVND (reference sequence). The CDR3 extends over 14 amino acids. The CDR3 bases are TGTGCCAGTAGTACGGACCGCGGGAATCAGCCCCAGCATTTT. It encodes CASSTDRGNQPQHF. Filled out from reference TRBV19 and TRBJ1-5, the complete variable domain reads DGGITQSPKYLFRKEGQNVTLSCEQNLNHDAMYWYRQDPGQGLRLIYYSQIVNDFQKGDIAEGYSVSREKKESFPLTVTSAQKNPTAFYLCASSTDRGNQPQHFGDGTRLSIL.

The chain links TRBV7-9 to TRBJ2-2, with 8 bases matching TRBD1. The CDR3 is 15 residues long. V lost 1 base to trimming and J lost 4 bases; unmatched junction nucleotides: 2. Looked up from germline, CDR1 is SEHNR and CDR2 is FQNEAQ (reference sequence). Written as DNA, the CDR3 is TGTGCCAGCAGCTTAGGGACAGGGTTCACCGGGGAGCTGTTTTTT. Its translation: CASSLGTGFTGELFF.

This chain connects TRBV30 to TRBJ1-2, with unresolved D. Trimming stripped 3 bases from V and 4 bases from J, with 18 bases between. Germline CDR1 and CDR2: GTSNPN and SVGIG (reference sequence). The CDR3 extends over 15 amino acids. CDR3 nucleotides: TGTGCCTGGAGGGAAGGGTTCGGGGTCGGCTATGGCTACACCTTC. It encodes CAWREGFGVGYGYTF. The variable domain in full, with the rest retrieved from reference TRBV30 and TRBJ1-2, is SQTIHQWPATLVQPVGSPLSLECTVEGTSNPNLYWYRQAAGRGLQLLFYSVGIGQISSEVPQNLSASRPQDRQFILSSKKLLLSDSGFYLCAWREGFGVGYGYTFGSGTRLTVV.

The V and J genes are TRBV19 and TRBJ2-2, with a tentative D call TRBD2 (7 bases). This CDR3 contains 15 residues. Looked up from germline, CDR1 is LNHDA and CDR2 is SQIVND (reference sequence). The V gene lost 7 bases and the J gene lost 4 bases, with 16 bases spanning the gap. CDR3 DNA: TGTGCCAGTAAGGGGGGGCCATTAGGCACCGGGGAGCTGTTTTTT. Protein product: CASKGGPLGTGELFF.

This chain links TRBV10-1 with TRBJ1-1; D gene ambiguous. Between the trimmed V and J ends, which lost 7 bases and 11 bases, there was a span of 20 bases. The CDR3 runs to 13 residues. The germline V gene has CDR1 WNHNN and CDR2 SYGVQD (reference sequence). The CDR3 loop reads CASKSALGSGAFF. Written as DNA, the CDR3 is TGCGCCAGCAAATCGGCCCTAGGTAGCGGGGCTTTCTTT.